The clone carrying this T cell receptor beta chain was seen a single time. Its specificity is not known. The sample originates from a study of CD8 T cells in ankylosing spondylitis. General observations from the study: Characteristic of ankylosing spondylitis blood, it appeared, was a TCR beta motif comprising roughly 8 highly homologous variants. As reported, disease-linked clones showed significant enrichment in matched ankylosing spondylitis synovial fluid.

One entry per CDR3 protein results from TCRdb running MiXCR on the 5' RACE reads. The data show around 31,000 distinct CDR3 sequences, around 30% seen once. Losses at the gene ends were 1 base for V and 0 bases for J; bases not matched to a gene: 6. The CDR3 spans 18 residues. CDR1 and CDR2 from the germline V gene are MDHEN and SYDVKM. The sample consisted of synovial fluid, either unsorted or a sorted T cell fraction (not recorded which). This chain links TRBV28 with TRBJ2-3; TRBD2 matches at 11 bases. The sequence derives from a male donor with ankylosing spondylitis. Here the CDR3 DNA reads TGTGCCAGCAGTTTATATTCGACTAGCGGGGATAGCACAGATACGCAGTATTTT. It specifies CASSLYSTSGDSTDTQYF.